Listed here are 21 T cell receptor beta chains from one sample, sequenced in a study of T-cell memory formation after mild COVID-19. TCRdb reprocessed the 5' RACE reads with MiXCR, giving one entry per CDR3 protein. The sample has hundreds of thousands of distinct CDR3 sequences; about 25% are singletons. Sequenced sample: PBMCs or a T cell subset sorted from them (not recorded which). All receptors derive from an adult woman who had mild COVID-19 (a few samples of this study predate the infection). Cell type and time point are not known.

The CDR3 sequence: CASSQDLGTYEQYF. CDR3 coding DNA: TGCGCCAGCAGCCAAGATCTCGGGACCTACGAGCAGTACTTC. V gene TRBV4-3 combines with J gene TRBJ2-7, with D possibly TRBD2 on 5 matching bases. The CDR3 is 14 residues long. Trimming removed 0 bases from V and 2 bases from J, with 8 bases in between. CDR1 is LGHNA and CDR2 is YSLEER in the germline V gene.

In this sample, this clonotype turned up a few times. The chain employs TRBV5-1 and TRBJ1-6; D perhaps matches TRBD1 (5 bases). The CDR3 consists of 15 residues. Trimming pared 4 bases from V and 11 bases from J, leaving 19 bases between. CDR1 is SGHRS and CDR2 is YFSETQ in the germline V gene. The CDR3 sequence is CASSPRGGEGAPLHF. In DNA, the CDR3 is TGCGCCAGCAGCCCCCGCGGAGGGGAAGGTGCACCCCTCCACTTT.

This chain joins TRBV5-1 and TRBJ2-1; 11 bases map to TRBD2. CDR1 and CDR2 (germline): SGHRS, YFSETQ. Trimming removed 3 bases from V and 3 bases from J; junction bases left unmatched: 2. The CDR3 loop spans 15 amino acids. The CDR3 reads CASSWGLADYNEQFF. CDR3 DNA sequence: TGCGCCAGCAGCTGGGGACTAGCGGACTACAATGAGCAGTTCTTC.

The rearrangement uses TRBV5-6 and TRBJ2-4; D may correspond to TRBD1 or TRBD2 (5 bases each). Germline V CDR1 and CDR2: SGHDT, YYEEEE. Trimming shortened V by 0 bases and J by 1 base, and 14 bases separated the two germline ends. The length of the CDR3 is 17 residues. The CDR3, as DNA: TGTGCCAGCAGCTTGGAGGGCCAGGGAGCGGCCAAAAACATTCAGTACTTC. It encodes CASSLEGQGAAKNIQYF.

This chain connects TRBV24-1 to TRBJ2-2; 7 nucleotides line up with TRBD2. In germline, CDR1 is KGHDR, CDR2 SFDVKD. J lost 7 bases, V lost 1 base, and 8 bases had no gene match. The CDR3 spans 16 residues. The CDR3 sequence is CATSDLLAGEGGELFF. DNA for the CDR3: TGTGCCACCAGTGATTTACTTGCGGGAGAAGGCGGGGAGCTGTTTTTT.

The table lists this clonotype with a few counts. The CDR3 nucleotides read TGCGCCAGCAGCATATGGGGGGACACGATAATGAGCACTGAAGCTTTCTTT. It is translated as CASSIWGDTIMSTEAFF. The chain links TRBV5-1 to TRBJ1-1; a weak D match, TRBD1 (6 bases). V was clipped by 4 bases and J by 4 bases, with 23 bases between them. CDR1 and CDR2 (germline): SGHRS, YFSETQ. The CDR3 contains 17 residues.

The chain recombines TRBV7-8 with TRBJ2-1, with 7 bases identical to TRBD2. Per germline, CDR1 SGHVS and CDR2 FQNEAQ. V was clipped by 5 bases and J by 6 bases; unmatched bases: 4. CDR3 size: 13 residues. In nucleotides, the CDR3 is TGTGCCAGCAGCGGAAGGACTAGCAATGAGCAGTTCTTC. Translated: CASSGRTSNEQFF.

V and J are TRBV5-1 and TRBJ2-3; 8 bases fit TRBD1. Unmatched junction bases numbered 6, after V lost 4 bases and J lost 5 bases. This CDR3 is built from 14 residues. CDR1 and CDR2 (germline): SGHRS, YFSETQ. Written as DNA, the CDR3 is TGCGCCAGCAGCGCACGGACAGGGTTAGATACGCAGTATTTT. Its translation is CASSARTGLDTQYF.

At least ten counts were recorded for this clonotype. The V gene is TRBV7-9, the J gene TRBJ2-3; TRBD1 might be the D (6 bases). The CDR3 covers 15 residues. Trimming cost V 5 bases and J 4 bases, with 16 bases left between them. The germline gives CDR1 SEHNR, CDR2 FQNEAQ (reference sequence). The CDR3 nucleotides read TGTGCCAGCAGCCCGGACAGCTTTACCCCAGATACGCAGTATTTT. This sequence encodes CASSPDSFTPDTQYF.

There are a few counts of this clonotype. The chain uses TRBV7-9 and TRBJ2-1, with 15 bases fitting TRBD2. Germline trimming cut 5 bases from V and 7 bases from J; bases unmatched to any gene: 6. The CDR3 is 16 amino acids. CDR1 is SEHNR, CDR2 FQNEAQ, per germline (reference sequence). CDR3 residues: CASSAPGLAGGNEQFF. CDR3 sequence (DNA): TGTGCCAGCAGCGCTCCGGGACTAGCGGGAGGAAATGAGCAGTTCTTC.

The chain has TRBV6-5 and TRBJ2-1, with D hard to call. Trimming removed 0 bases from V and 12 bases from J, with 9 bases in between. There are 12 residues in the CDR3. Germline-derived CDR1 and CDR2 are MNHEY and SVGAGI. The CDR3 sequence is CASSYSSGSQFF. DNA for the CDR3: TGTGCCAGCAGTTACTCATCCGGATCGCAGTTCTTC.

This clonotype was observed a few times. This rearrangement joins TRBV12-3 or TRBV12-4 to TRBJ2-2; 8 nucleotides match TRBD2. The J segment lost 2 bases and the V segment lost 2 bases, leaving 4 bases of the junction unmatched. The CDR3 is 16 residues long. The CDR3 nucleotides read TGTGCCAGCAGTTTACGAGCGGGGGTTAACACCGGGGAGCTGTTTTTT. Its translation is CASSLRAGVNTGELFF.

The CDR3 spells CASSYLGAGLQETQYF. CDR3 DNA sequence: TGTGCCAGCAGCTACTTAGGGGCAGGACTGCAAGAGACCCAGTACTTC. J is TRBJ2-5 and V is TRBV21-1; TRBD1, the D gene given by the table, was not confirmed from the DNA. TRBV21-1 is a documented pseudogene. The CDR3 consists of 16 residues.

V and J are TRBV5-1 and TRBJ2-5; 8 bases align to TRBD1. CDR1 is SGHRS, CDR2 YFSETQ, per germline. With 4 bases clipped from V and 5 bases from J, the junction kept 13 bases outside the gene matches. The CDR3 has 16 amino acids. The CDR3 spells CASSPLQRTGKETQYF. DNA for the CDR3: TGCGCCAGCAGCCCACTACAGCGGACAGGGAAGGAGACCCAGTACTTC.

The CDR3 is CASSLTGAVNYGYTF. The CDR3 coding sequence is TGTGCCAGCAGTCTGACAGGGGCGGTTAACTATGGCTACACCTTC. The J gene is TRBJ1-2, the V gene TRBV27; 8 nucleotides agree with TRBD1. In germline, CDR1 is MNHEY, CDR2 SMNVEV (reference sequence). Trimming took 5 bases from V and 1 from J; bases not matched to a gene: 6. The CDR3 runs 15 residues.

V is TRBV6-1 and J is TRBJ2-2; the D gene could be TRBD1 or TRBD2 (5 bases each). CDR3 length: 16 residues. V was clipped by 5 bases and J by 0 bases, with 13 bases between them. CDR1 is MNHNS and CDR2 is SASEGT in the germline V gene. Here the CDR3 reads CASSRGGTTNTGELFF. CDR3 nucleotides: TGTGCCAGCAGTAGGGGTGGGACGACGAACACCGGGGAGCTGTTTTTT.

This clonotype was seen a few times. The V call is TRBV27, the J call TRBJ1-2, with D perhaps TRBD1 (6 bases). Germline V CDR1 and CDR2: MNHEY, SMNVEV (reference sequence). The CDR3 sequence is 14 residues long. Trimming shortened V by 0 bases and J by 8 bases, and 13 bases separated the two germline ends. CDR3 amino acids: CASSLSRTGYGYTF. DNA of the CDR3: TGTGCCAGCAGTTTATCGAGAACAGGGTACGGCTACACCTTC.

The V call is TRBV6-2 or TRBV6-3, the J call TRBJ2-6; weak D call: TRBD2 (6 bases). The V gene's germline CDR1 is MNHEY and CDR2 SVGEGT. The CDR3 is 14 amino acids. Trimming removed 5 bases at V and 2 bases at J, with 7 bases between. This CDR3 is CASSRRAGANVLTF. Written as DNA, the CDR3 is TGTGCCAGCAGTCGGAGGGCTGGGGCCAACGTCCTGACTTTC.

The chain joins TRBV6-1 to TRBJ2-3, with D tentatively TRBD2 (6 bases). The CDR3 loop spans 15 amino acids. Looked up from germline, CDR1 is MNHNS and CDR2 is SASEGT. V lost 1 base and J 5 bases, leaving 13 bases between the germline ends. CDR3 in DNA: TGTGCCAGCAGTGAAGGGACTAAGCTTGAAGATACGCAGTATTTT. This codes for CASSEGTKLEDTQYF.

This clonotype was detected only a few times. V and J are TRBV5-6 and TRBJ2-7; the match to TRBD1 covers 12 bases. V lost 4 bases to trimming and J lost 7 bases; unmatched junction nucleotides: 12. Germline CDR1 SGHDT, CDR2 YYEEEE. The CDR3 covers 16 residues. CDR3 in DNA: TGTGCCAGCAGCCCCCTCTACGGGACAGGGGGCGGAGAGCAGTACTTC. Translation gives CASSPLYGTGGGEQYF. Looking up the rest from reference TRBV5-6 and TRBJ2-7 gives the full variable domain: DAGVTQSPTHLIKTRGQQVTLRCSPKSGHDTVSWYQQALGQGPQFIFQYYEEEERQRGNFPDRFSGHQFPNYSSELNVNALLLGDSALYLCASSPLYGTGGGEQYFGPGTRLTVT.

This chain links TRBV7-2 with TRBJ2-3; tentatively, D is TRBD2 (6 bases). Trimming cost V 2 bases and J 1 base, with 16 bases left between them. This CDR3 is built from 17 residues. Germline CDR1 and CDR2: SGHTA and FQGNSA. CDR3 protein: CASSLTPLAFGTDTQYF. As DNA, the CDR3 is TGTGCCAGCAGCTTAACCCCCCTAGCGTTCGGCACAGATACGCAGTATTTT. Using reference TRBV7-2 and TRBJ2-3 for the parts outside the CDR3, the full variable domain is GAGVSQSPSNKVTEKGKDVELRCDPISGHTALYWYRQSLGQGLEFLIYFQGNSAPDKSGLPSDRFSAERTGGSVSTLTIQRTQQEDSAVYLCASSLTPLAFGTDTQYFGPGTRLTVL.